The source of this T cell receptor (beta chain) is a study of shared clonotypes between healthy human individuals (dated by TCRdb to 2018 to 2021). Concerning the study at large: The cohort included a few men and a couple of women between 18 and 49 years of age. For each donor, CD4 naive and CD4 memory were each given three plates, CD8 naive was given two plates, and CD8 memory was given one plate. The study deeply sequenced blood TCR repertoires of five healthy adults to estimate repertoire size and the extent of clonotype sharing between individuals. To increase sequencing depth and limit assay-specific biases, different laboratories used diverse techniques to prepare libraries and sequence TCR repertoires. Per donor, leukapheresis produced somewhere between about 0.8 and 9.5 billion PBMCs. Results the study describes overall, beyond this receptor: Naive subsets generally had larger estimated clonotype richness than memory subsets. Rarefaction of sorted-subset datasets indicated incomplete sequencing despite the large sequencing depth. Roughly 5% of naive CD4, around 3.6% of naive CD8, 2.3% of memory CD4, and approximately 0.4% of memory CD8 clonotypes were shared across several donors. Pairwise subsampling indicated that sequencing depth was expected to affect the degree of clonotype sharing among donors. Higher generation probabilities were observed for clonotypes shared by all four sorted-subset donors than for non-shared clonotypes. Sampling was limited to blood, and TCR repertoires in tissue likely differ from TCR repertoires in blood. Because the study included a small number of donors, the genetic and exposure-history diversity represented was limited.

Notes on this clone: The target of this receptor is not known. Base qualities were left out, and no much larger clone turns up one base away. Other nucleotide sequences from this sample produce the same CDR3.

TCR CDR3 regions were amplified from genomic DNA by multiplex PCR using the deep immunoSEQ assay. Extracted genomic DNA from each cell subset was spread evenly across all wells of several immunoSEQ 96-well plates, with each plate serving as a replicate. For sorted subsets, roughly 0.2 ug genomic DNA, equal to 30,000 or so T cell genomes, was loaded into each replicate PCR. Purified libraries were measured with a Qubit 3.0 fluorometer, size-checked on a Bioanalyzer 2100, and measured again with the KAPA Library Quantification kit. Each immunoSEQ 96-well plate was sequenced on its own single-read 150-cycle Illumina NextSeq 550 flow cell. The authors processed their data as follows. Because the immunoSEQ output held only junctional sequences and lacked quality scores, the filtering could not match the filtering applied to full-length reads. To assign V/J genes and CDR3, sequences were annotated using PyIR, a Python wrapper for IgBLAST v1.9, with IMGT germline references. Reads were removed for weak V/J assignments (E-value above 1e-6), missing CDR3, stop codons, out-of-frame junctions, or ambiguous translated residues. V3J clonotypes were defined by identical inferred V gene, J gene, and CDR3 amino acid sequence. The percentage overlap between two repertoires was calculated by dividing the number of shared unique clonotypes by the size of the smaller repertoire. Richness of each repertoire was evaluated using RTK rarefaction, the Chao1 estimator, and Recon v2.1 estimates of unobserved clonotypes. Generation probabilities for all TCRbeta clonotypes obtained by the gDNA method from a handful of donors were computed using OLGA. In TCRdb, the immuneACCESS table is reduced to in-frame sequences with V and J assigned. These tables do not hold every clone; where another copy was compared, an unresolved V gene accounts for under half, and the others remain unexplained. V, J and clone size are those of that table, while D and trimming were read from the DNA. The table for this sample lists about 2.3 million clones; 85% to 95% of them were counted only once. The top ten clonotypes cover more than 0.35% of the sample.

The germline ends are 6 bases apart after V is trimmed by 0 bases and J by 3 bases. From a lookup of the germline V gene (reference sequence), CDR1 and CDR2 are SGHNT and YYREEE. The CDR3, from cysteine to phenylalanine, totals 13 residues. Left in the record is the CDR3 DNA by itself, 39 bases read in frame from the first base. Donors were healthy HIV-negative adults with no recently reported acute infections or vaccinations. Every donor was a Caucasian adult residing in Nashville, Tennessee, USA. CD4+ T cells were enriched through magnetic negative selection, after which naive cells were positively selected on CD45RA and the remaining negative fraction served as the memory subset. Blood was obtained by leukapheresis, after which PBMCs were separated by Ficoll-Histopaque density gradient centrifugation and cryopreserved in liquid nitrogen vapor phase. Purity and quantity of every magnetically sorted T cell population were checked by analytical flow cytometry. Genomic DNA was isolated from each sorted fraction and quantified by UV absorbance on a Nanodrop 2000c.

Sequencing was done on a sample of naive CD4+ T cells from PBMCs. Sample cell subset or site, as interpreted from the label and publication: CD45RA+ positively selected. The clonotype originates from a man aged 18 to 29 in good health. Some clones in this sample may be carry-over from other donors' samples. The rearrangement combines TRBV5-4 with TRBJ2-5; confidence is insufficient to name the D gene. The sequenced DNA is TGTGCCAGCAGCTTGGCCCGGGAAGAGACCCAGTACTTC. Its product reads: CASSLAREETQYF.